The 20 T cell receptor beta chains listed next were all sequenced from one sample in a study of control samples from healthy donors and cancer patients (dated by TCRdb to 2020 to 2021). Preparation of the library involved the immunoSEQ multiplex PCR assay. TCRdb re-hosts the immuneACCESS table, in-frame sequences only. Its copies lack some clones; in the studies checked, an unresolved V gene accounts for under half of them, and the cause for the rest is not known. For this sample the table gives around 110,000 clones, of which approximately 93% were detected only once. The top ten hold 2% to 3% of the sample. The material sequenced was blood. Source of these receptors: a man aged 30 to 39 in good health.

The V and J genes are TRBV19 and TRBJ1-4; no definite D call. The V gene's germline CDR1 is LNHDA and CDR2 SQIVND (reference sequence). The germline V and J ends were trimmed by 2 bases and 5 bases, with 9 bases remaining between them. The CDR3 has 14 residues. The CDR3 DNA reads TGTGCCAGTAGTATATCAGAGGAGAATGAAAAACTGTTTTTT. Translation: CASSISEENEKLFF. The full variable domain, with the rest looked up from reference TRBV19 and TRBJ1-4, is DGGITQSPKYLFRKEGQNVTLSCEQNLNHDAMYWYRQDPGQGLRLIYYSQIVNDFQKGDIAEGYSVSREKKESFPLTVTSAQKNPTAFYLCASSISEENEKLFFGSGTQLSVL.

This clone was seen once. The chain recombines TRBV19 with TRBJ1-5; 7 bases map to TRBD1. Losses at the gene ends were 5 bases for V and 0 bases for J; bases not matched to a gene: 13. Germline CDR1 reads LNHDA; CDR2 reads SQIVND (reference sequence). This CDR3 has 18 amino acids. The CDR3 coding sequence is TGTGCCAGTAGTTTCGGGACCGGGACAGCCTATAGCAATCAGCCCCAGCATTTT. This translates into CASSFGTGTAYSNQPQHF.

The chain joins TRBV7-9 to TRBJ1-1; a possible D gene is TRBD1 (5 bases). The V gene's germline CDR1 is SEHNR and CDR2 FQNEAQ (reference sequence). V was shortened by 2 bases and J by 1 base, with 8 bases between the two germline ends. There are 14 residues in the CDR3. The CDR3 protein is CASSLSGANTEAFF. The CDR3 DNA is TGTGCCAGCAGCTTAAGCGGGGCGAACACTGAAGCTTTCTTT.

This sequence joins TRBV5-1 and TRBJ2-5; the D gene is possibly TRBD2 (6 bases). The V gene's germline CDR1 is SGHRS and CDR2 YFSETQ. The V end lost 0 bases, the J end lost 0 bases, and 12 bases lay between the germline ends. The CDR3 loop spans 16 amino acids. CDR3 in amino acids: CASSLGGVRYQETQYF. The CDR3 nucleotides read TGCGCCAGCAGCTTGGGGGGGGTCCGATACCAAGAGACCCAGTACTTC.

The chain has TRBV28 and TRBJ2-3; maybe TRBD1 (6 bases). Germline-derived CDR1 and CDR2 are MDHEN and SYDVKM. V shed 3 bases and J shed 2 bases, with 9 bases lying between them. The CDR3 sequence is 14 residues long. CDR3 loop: CASSLGADTDTQYF. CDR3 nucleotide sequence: TGTGCCAGCAGTTTGGGGGCAGACACAGATACGCAGTATTTT.

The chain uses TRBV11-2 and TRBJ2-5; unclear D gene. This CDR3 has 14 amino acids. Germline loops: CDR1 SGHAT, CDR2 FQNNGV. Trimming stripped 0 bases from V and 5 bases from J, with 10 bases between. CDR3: CASSLDGRGETQYF. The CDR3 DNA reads TGTGCCAGCAGCTTAGATGGTAGAGGCGAGACCCAGTACTTC.

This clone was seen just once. The CDR3 DNA follows: TGTGCCAGCTCACCGGGACAGGGGGTTGGAAACACCATATATTTT. Its translation: CASSPGQGVGNTIYF. The chain is built from TRBV18 and TRBJ1-3, with 11 bases that match TRBD1. Germline lookup yields CDR1 KGHSH and CDR2 LQKENI. This CDR3 region has 15 residues. After removal of 3 bases from V and 3 bases from J, the junction contained 1 base not matched to a gene.

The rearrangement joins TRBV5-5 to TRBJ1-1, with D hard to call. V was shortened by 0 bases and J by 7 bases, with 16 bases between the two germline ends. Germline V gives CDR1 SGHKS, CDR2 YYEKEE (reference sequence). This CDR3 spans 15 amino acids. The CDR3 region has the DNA TGTGCCAGCAGCTTGGCGGCAGCCACTCCGCTTGAAGCTTTCTTT. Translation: CASSLAAATPLEAFF.

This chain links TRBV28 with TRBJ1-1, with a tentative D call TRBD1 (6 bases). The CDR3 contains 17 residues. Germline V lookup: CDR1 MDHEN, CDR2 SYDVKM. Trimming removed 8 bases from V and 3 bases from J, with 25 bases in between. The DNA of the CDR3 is TGTGCCAGCGACAAGGGGGGGTACGGGTTTAGGGACACTGAAGCTTTCTTT. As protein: CASDKGGYGFRDTEAFF.

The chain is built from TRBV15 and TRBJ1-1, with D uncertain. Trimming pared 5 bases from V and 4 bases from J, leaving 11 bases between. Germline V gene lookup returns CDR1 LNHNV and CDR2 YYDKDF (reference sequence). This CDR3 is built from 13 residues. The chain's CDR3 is CATSPDLGTEAFF. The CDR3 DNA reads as TGTGCCACCAGCCCAGATTTAGGCACTGAAGCTTTCTTT. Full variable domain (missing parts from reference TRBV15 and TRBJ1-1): DAMVIQNPRYQVTQFGKPVTLSCSQTLNHNVMYWYQQKSSQAPKLLFHYYDKDFNNEADTPDNFQSRRPNTSFCFLDIRSPGLGDTAMYLCATSPDLGTEAFFGQGTRLTVV.

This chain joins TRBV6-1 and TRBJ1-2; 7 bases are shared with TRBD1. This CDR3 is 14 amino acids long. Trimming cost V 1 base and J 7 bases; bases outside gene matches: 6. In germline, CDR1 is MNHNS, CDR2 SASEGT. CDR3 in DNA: TGTGCCAGCAGTGAAGTGCCGGGACAGCCTGGCTACACCTTC. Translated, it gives CASSEVPGQPGYTF.

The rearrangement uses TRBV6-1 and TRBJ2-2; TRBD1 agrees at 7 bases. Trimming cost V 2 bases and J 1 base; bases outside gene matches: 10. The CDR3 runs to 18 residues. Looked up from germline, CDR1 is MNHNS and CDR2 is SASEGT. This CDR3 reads CASSERSARQGNTGELFF. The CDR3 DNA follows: TGTGCCAGCAGTGAACGAAGTGCCAGACAGGGGAACACCGGGGAGCTGTTTTTT.

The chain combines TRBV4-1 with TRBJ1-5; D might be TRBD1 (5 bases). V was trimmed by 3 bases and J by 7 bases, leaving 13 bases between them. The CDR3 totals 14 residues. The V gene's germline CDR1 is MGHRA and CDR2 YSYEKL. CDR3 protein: CASSQGELDQPQHF. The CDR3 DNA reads TGCGCCAGCAGCCAGGGGGAGTTAGACCAGCCCCAGCATTTT.

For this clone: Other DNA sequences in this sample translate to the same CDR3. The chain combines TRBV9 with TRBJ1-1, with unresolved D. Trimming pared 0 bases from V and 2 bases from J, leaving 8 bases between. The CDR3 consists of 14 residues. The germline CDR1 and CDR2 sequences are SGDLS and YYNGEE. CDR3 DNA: TGTGCCAGCAGCGTAGGGCAGATTAACACTGAAGCTTTCTTT. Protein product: CASSVGQINTEAFF.

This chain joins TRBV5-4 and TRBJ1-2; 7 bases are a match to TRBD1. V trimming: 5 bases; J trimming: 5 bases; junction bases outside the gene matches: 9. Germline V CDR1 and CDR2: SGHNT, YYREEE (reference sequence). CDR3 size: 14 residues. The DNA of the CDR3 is TGTGCCAGCAGTCCGGGACAGATACTTTATGGCTACACCTTC. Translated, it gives CASSPGQILYGYTF.

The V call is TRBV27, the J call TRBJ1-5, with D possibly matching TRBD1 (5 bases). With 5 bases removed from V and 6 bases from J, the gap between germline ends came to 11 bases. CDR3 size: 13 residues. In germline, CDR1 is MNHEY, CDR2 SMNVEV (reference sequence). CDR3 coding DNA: TGTGCCAGCAGTCACAGGTTCCCTCAGCCCCAGCATTTT. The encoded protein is CASSHRFPQPQHF.

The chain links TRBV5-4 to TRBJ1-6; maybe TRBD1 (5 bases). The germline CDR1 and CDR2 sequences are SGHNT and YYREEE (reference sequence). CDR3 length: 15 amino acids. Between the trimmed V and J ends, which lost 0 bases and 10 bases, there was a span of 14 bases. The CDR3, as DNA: TGTGCCAGCAGCTTGGGGGGGAGCGCAAGATCACCCCTCCACTTT. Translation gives CASSLGGSARSPLHF.

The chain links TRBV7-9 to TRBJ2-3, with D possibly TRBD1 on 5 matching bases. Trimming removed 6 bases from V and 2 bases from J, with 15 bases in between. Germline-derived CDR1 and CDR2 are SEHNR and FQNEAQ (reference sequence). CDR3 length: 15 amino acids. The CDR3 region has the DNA TGTGCCAGCAGTTTAACTCAGGGTATCACAGATACGCAGTATTTT. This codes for CASSLTQGITDTQYF.

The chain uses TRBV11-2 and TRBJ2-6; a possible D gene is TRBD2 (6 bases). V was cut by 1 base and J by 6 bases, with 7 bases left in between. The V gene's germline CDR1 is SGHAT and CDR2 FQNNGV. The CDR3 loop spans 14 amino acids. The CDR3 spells CASSLGTKANVLTF. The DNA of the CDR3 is TGTGCCAGCAGCTTAGGGACTAAGGCCAACGTCCTGACTTTC.

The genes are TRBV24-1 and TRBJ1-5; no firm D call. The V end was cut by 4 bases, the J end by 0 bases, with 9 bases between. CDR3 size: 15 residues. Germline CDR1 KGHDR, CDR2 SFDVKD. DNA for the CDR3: TGTGCCACCAGTGAAGGTCTGATTAGCAATCAGCCCCAGCATTTT. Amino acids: CATSEGLISNQPQHF.